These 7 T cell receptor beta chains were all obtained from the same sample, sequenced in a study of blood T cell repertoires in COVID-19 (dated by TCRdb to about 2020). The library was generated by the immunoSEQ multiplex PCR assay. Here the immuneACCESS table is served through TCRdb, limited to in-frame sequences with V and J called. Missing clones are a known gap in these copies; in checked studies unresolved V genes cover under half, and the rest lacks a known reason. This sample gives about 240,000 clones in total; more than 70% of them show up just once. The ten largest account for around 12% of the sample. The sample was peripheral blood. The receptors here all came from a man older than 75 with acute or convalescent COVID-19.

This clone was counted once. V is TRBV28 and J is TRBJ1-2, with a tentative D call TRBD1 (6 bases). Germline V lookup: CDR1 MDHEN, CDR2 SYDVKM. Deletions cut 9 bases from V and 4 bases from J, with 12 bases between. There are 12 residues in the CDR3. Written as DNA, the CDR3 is TGTGCCAGTTTGACAGGTTCCTATGGCTACACCTTC. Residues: CASLTGSYGYTF.

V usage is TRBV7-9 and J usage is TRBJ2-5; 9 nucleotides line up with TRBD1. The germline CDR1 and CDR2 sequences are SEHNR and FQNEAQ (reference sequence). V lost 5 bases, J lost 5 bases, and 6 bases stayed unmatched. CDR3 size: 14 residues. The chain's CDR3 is CASSPWTGDETQYF. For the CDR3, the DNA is TGTGCCAGCAGCCCGTGGACAGGGGATGAGACCCAGTACTTC.

The CDR3 DNA sequence: TGTGCCAGCAGCTCTCTGGGACAGGGGTCCTACGAGCAGTACTTC. It encodes CASSSLGQGSYEQYF. This sequence joins TRBV11-2 and TRBJ2-7, with 10 nucleotides matching TRBD1. Unmatched junction bases numbered 4, after V lost 4 bases and J lost 1 base. CDR1 SGHAT and CDR2 FQNNGV come from the germline V gene. This CDR3 is built from 15 residues. Based on the CDR3 plus reference TRBV11-2 and TRBJ2-7, the full variable domain is EAGVAQSPRYKIIEKRQSVAFWCNPISGHATLYWYQQILGQGPKLLIQFQNNGVVDDSQLPKDRFSAERLKGVDSTLKIQPAKLEDSAVYLCASSSLGQGSYEQYFGPGTRLTVT.

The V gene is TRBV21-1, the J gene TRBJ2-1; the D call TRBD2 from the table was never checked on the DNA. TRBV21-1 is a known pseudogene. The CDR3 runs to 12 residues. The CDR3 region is CASSPRTGYRFF. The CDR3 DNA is TGTGCCAGCAGCCCCCGAACCGGGTATAGGTTCTTC.

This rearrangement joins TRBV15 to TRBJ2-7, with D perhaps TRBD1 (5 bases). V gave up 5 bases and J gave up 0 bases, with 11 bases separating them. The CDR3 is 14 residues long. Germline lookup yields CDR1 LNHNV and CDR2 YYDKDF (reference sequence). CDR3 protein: CATSRRQYSYEQYF. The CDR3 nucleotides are TGTGCCACCAGCCGACGACAGTACTCCTACGAGCAGTACTTC.

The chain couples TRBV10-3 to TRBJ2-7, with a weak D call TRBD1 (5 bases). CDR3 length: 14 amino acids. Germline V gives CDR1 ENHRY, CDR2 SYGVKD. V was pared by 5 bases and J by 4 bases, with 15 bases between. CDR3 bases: TGTGCCATCAGTTCGACACGTCAGGGATACGAGCAGTACTTC. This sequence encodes CAISSTRQGYEQYF.

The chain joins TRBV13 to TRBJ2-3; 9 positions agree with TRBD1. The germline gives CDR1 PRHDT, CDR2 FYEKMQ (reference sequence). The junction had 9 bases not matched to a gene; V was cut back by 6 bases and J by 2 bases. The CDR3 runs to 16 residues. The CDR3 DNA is TGTGCCAGCAGTCAAGGGACAGGGCCCAACACAGATACGCAGTATTTT. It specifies CASSQGTGPNTDTQYF.